This paragraph covers one TCR beta chain sequence. The germline V and J ends were trimmed by 6 bases and 3 bases, with 15 bases remaining between them. Looked up from germline, CDR1 is MNHEY and CDR2 is SMNVEV (reference sequence). This CDR3 is built from 14 residues. The source of the sample is a study of cytomegalovirus exposure and HLA in healthy donors. PCR amplification relied on 60 Vbeta primers (plus 13 Jbeta primers). Measured with immunoSEQ multiplex PCR; TCRdb has only the in-frame clones, and not every one. The sample includes about 180,000 clones, roughly 87% of them seen just once. The source is a woman in her forties or fifties in good health and CMV-seronegative. The chain joins TRBV27 to TRBJ2-7, with unresolved D. The specimen sequenced was PBMCs. The CDR3 nucleotides read TGTGCCAGCAGCGCTATCCCGGGTGGCTACGAGCAGTACTTC. Amino acids: CASSAIPGGYEQYF.